This entry is about one T cell receptor beta chain. The antigen is undetermined. This entry comes from a study of cytomegalovirus exposure and HLA in healthy donors. Overall study: Earlier findings included 100 million to 130 million unique TCR beta sequences obtained from some 180 million T cells. Study-level points and caveats: Some highly shared sequence variants likely arose as a pipeline artifact. Reports described diagnosis of cytomegalovirus status by the classifier as highly specific and sensitive. It was only CMV serostatus that was available as immune exposure information.

With 60 Vbeta and 13 Jbeta primers, the PCR was carried out. TCRdb keeps only in-frame clones here, not all; method: immunoSEQ multiplex PCR. The sample carries around 180,000 clones, approximately 82% recorded once. This CDR3 is built from 12 residues. The ends were cut back, 6 bases at V and 12 bases at J, with 16 bases in the middle. CDR1 is LNHDA and CDR2 is SQIVND in the germline V gene (reference sequence). The source material was PBMCs. This sequence joins TRBV19 and TRBJ2-3, with D possibly matching TRBD2 (6 bases). This TCR derives from a woman between 18 and 29 years old in good health and CMV-seropositive. CDR3 in amino acids: CASSFVGLPQYF. The CDR3 DNA reads as TGTGCCAGTAGCTTTGTAGGACTACCCCAGTATTTT.